The rows below give T cell receptor beta chains drawn from one sample of a study of shared clonotypes between healthy human individuals. Clones were sequenced by immunoSEQ multiplex PCR, and TCRdb holds only the in-frame ones, with some missing. This sample has about 1.5 million clones, with about 96% found just once. Source material: naive CD4+ T cells sorted from blood. The receptors were sampled from a young man in good health. CDR3s include the opening cysteine and the closing phenylalanine or tryptophan. The D gene is left open where the match is weak. Where a row states a size, it is once, few, many or the class of an expanded clone; other rows omit it.

clone size: .
J gene: TRBJ2-7
V gene: TRBV7-9
D gene: TRBD1
CDR3 DNA: TGTGCCAGCAGCCAATGGGACAGGGGATACGAGCAGTACTTC
CDR3 protein: CASSQWDRGYEQYF

clone size: .
J gene: TRBJ2-5
V gene: TRBV30
D gene: TRBD2
CDR3 DNA: TGTGCCTGGAGTTTTGGGCCCGGGAGGGAGACCCAGTACTTC
CDR3 protein: CAWSFGPGRETQYF

clone size: .
J gene: TRBJ1-1
V gene: TRBV19
D gene: .
CDR3 DNA: TGTGCCAGTAGTATAGCCCTTGAAGCTTTCTTT
CDR3 protein: CASSIALEAFF

clone size: .
J gene: TRBJ2-1
V gene: TRBV10-1
D gene: .
CDR3 DNA: TGCGCCAGCAGTGAGACCCACGGGAGCTCCTACAATGAGCAGTTCTTC
CDR3 protein: CASSETHGSSYNEQFF

clone size: .
J gene: TRBJ2-7
V gene: TRBV1
D gene: .
CDR3 DNA: TGCACCAGCAGCCGGGACAGGGGCTATGCCTACGAGCAGTACTTC
CDR3 protein: CTSSRDRGYAYEQYF

clone size: .
J gene: TRBJ1-1
V gene: TRBV28
D gene: .
CDR3 DNA: TGTGCCAGCAGTCCTGGAGGTGAAGCTTTCTTT
CDR3 protein: CASSPGGEAFF

clone size: .
J gene: TRBJ2-5
V gene: TRBV7-2
D gene: TRBD2
CDR3 DNA: TGTGCCAGCAGCTTTGAGCGGGAGGGCCCCCAAGAGACCCAGTACTTC
CDR3 protein: CASSFEREGPQETQYF

clone size: .
J gene: TRBJ1-5
V gene: TRBV4-1
D gene: .
CDR3 DNA: TGCGCCAGCAGCCAAGATAGAGGACGGGGCAATCAGCCCCAGCATTTT
CDR3 protein: CASSQDRGRGNQPQHF

clone size: .
J gene: TRBJ2-5
V gene: TRBV30
D gene: .
CDR3 DNA: TGTGCCTGGAGAACAAAGGGGGGGGCCCAAGAGACCCAGTACTTC
CDR3 protein: CAWRTKGGAQETQYF

clone size: .
J gene: TRBJ2-5
V gene: TRBV14
D gene: TRBD2
CDR3 DNA: TGTGCCAGCAGCCAAAAGAGAGGACTAGCGGGAGCCTTGGAGACCCAGTACTTC
CDR3 protein: CASSQKRGLAGALETQYF

clone size: once
J gene: TRBJ2-6
V gene: TRBV7-2
D gene: TRBD1
CDR3 DNA: TGTGCCAGCAGCCCCAGGGACAGGATCTCTGGGGCCAACGTCCTGACTTTC
CDR3 protein: CASSPRDRISGANVLTF

clone size: .
J gene: TRBJ2-5
V gene: TRBV5-1
D gene: TRBD1
CDR3 DNA: TGCGCCAGCTCACTACAGGGGTTTGAAGAGACCCAGTACTTC
CDR3 protein: CASSLQGFEETQYF

clone size: .
J gene: TRBJ2-3
V gene: TRBV2
D gene: TRBD2
CDR3 DNA: TGTGCCAGCAGTCTTCGTCCGGGACTAGGGGCAGGAGATACGCAGTATTTT
CDR3 protein: CASSLRPGLGAGDTQYF

clone size: once
J gene: TRBJ1-4
V gene: TRBV6-1
D gene: TRBD1
CDR3 DNA: TGTGCCAGCAGAATGGACAGGGGAAATGAAAAACTGTTTTTT
CDR3 protein: CASRMDRGNEKLFF

clone size: .
J gene: TRBJ1-1
V gene: TRBV5-1
D gene: .
CDR3 DNA: TGCGCCAGCAGCCCGGACCGTGGGTTTGAAGCTTTCTTT
CDR3 protein: CASSPDRGFEAFF